Presented here are 12 T cell receptor beta chains from one specimen sequenced in a study of blood T cell repertoires in COVID-19. Measured with immunoSEQ multiplex PCR; TCRdb has only the in-frame clones, and not every one. The repertoire holds under 350,000 clones, with around 86% as singletons. The sample comprised PBMCs or T cells enriched from blood (not recorded which). The receptors here all came from a woman aged 40 to 50 who had recovered from COVID-19.

The V and J genes are TRBV18 and TRBJ2-3; 7 bases align to TRBD1. The germline CDR1 and CDR2 sequences are KGHSH and LQKENI. The CDR3 runs 13 residues. V shed 3 bases and J 6 bases; nucleotides not matched to a gene: 3. CDR3 sequence (DNA): TGTGCCAGCTCACCGACAGGGTCGGATACGCAGTATTTT. Protein: CASSPTGSDTQYF.

The chain is built from TRBV20-1 and TRBJ2-3; 11 positions agree with TRBD1. Germline V gene sequence: CDR1 DFQATT, CDR2 SNEGSKA (reference sequence). Germline trimming cut 3 bases from V and 4 bases from J; bases unmatched to any gene: 6. CDR3 length: 15 residues. CDR3 in amino acids: CSASPGQGASDTQYF. CDR3 coding DNA: TGCAGTGCTAGTCCAGGACAGGGGGCATCAGATACGCAGTATTTT.

This sequence joins TRBV10-3 and TRBJ1-1; TRBD1 matches at 7 bases. Germline V gene lookup returns CDR1 ENHRY and CDR2 SYGVKD. This CDR3 comprises 14 residues. Trimming removed 9 bases from V and 3 bases from J; junction bases left unmatched: 10. CDR3 nucleotide sequence: TGTGCCATTTCGGACAGGAACATGGACACTGAAGCTTTCTTT. As protein: CAISDRNMDTEAFF.

The chain employs TRBV19 and TRBJ1-6; D remains unclear. The length of the CDR3 is 15 residues. Germline values: CDR1 LNHDA, CDR2 SQIVND (reference sequence). V lost 6 bases and J 6 bases, leaving 15 bases between the germline ends. The CDR3 region has the DNA TGTGCCAGTAGCGAGGACTTTATCGGTAATTCACCCCTCCACTTT. As protein: CASSEDFIGNSPLHF.

As DNA, the CDR3 is TGTGCCACCAGTAGCAGGGATTCAGATGGCTACACCTTC. Its translation is CATSSRDSDGYTF. The genes are TRBV24-1 and TRBJ1-2; perhaps TRBD1 as D (5 bases). In germline, CDR1 is KGHDR, CDR2 SFDVKD. V was trimmed by 6 bases and J by 6 bases, leaving 13 bases between them. The CDR3 length is 13 residues.

This clone appeared a single time. The chain uses TRBV23-1 and TRBJ2-3, with D possibly TRBD1 on 6 matching bases. TRBV23-1 counts as an open reading frame of uncertain function. The CDR3 contains 16 residues. Trimming stripped 4 bases from V and 5 bases from J, with 19 bases between. The DNA of the CDR3 is TGCGCCAGCAGTCGCGCTAAACAGGGCTGTGAAGATACGCAGTATTTT. This encodes CASSRAKQGCEDTQYF.

The chain links TRBV19 to TRBJ2-3; D perhaps matches TRBD1 (5 bases). Looked up from germline, CDR1 is LNHDA and CDR2 is SQIVND (reference sequence). CDR3 length: 13 amino acids. The V end lost 8 bases, the J end lost 1 base, and 10 bases lay between the germline ends. CDR3 bases: TGTGCCAGTGGGGCTCTTGGCACAGATACGCAGTATTTT. This translates into CASGALGTDTQYF.

This chain uses TRBV11-2 with TRBJ2-1; TRBD1 might be the D (5 bases). Germline CDR1 and CDR2: SGHAT and FQNNGV. This CDR3 region has 13 residues. Deletions cut 4 bases from V and 4 bases from J, with 8 bases between. CDR3 nucleotide sequence: TGTGCCAGCAGCTGGGGCAATTACAATGAGCAGTTCTTC. It encodes CASSWGNYNEQFF. Full variable domain (rest looked up from reference TRBV11-2 and TRBJ2-1): EAGVAQSPRYKIIEKRQSVAFWCNPISGHATLYWYQQILGQGPKLLIQFQNNGVVDDSQLPKDRFSAERLKGVDSTLKIQPAKLEDSAVYLCASSWGNYNEQFFGPGTRLTVL.

V and J are TRBV5-1 and TRBJ1-6; D unclear. V lost 2 bases to trimming and J lost 6 bases, with 9 bases between them. The CDR3 runs 14 residues. Germline V CDR1 and CDR2: SGHRS, YFSETQ. The CDR3 region has the DNA TGCGCCAGCAGCTTACGACACAGTAATTCACCCCTCCACTTT. Residues: CASSLRHSNSPLHF.

This chain connects TRBV10-1 to TRBJ1-1; 7 bases are a match to TRBD1. The ends lost 0 bases at V and 1 base at J; junction bases unmatched: 2. Germline CDR1 reads WNHNN; CDR2 reads SYGVQD (reference sequence). The CDR3 loop spans 15 amino acids. The CDR3 nucleotides read TGCGCCAGCAGTGAGTCTGGACAGGCGAACACTGAAGCTTTCTTT. The encoded protein is CASSESGQANTEAFF.

The J gene is TRBJ2-3, the V gene TRBV2; possible D gene TRBD2, 6 bases. This CDR3 region has 16 residues. V was shortened by 2 bases and J by 0 bases, with 12 bases between the two germline ends. Germline V gene sequence: CDR1 SNHLY, CDR2 FYNNEI. Written as DNA, the CDR3 is TGTGCCAGCAGTGAACGGACTACCCTAAGCACAGATACGCAGTATTTT. This codes for CASSERTTLSTDTQYF.

This clone was detected once. V gene TRBV19 combines with J gene TRBJ2-1; 8 bases align to TRBD2. Germline assignment: CDR1 LNHDA and CDR2 SQIVND (reference sequence). The length of the CDR3 is 15 residues. The trim removed 4 bases at V and 3 bases at J, leaving 5 bases unmatched. Here the CDR3 DNA reads TGTGCCAGTAGTAATCCGGCGGGAGGCTACAATGAGCAGTTCTTC. Protein sequence: CASSNPAGGYNEQFF.